Shown below are 25 T cell receptor beta chains from a single sample sequenced in a study of CD8 T cells in ankylosing spondylitis. One entry per CDR3 protein, called by TCRdb with MiXCR from the 5' RACE reads. The sample has approximately 35,000 distinct CDR3 sequences; approximately 10% are singletons. The material sequenced was synovial fluid, either unsorted or a sorted T cell fraction (not recorded which). The receptors originated from a male donor with ankylosing spondylitis.

This clonotype ranks as medium-sized. This sequence joins TRBV7-2 and TRBJ1-5; D possibly corresponds to TRBD1 (5 bases). Trimming took off 0 bases at V and 11 bases at J, with 14 bases between the two ends. In germline, CDR1 is SGHTA, CDR2 FQGNSA. This CDR3 region has 14 residues. CDR3 coding DNA: TGTGCCAGCAGCTTAGCAGGGGCGCGAGGGTCCCAGCATTTT. Protein product: CASSLAGARGSQHF.

This clonotype was counted between two and nine times. The chain recombines TRBV2 with TRBJ2-7; the D gene is possibly TRBD2 (5 bases). The ends were cut back, 5 bases at V and 1 base at J, with 15 bases in the middle. CDR1 SNHLY and CDR2 FYNNEI come from the germline V gene. The CDR3 has 15 residues. The CDR3 nucleotides read TGTGCCAGCAGTATGTATACTAGTATGTCCTACGAGCAGTACTTC. Translating gives CASSMYTSMSYEQYF.

This clonotype was detected many times. The chain carries TRBV20-1 and TRBJ2-4; the D call may be TRBD1 or TRBD2 (7 bases each). The CDR3 covers 16 residues. Deletions cut 0 bases from V and 2 bases from J, with 14 bases between. The germline CDR1 and CDR2 sequences are DFQATT and SNEGSKA (reference sequence). For the CDR3, the DNA is TGCAGTGCTAGAGAGCAGGGGGGGGTGACCAAAAACATTCAGTACTTC. This encodes CSAREQGGVTKNIQYF.

This clonotype was seen ten or more times. V usage is TRBV24-1 and J usage is TRBJ2-3, with TRBD2 matching 9 bases. The CDR3 contains 16 residues. V shed 1 base, J shed 3 bases, and the junction held 4 bases outside the gene matches. Germline V gives CDR1 KGHDR, CDR2 SFDVKD. CDR3 residues: CATSDFRRGGTDTQYF. CDR3 nucleotides: TGTGCCACCAGTGATTTTAGGCGGGGGGGGACAGATACGCAGTATTTT.

A few counts support this clonotype. J is TRBJ2-5 and V is TRBV7-9; D gene ambiguous. The CDR3 has 14 amino acids. Trimming took 2 bases from V and 0 from J, leaving 7 bases between them. The germline V gene has CDR1 SEHNR and CDR2 FQNEAQ (reference sequence). The CDR3 DNA is TGTGCCAGCAGCTTACAGCTAGACCAAGAGACCCAGTACTTC. This codes for CASSLQLDQETQYF.

For the CDR3, the DNA is TGTGCCAGCTCACCGACAGGGGATATTCTATACGAGCAGTACTTC. It specifies CASSPTGDILYEQYF. The chain joins TRBV18 to TRBJ2-7; TRBD1 matches 8 bases. The CDR3 totals 15 residues. V dropped 3 bases and J dropped 4; count of bases not matched to a gene: 8. Germline values: CDR1 KGHSH, CDR2 LQKENI.

This clonotype was counted many times. V usage is TRBV7-9 and J usage is TRBJ2-3; possible D gene TRBD2, 5 bases. Germline V gives CDR1 SEHNR, CDR2 FQNEAQ (reference sequence). V lost 5 bases and J 7 bases, leaving 22 bases between the germline ends. The CDR3 is 16 amino acids. In DNA, the CDR3 is TGTGCCAGCAGCACCTCGGTAGCGCCCGACGGATATACGCAGTATTTT. The encoded protein is CASSTSVAPDGYTQYF. Combining the CDR3 with reference TRBV7-9 and TRBJ2-3 gives the whole variable domain DTGVSQNPRHKITKRGQNVTFRCDPISEHNRLYWYRQTLGQGPEFLTYFQNEAQLEKSRLLSDRFSAERPKGSFSTLEIQRTEQGDSAMYLCASSTSVAPDGYTQYFGPGTRLTVL.

The V call is TRBV24-1, the J call TRBJ2-3, with D perhaps matching TRBD2 (5 bases). The length of the CDR3 is 15 residues. Germline V lookup: CDR1 KGHDR, CDR2 SFDVKD. V lost 6 bases, J lost 4 bases, and 16 bases lay in between. CDR3 bases: TGTGCCACCAGTCCTACCGGGGTACGGGCAGATACGCAGTATTTT. It yields the protein CATSPTGVRADTQYF.

The gene calls are TRBV15 and TRBJ1-5; tentatively, D is TRBD1 (5 bases). The germline gives CDR1 LNHNV, CDR2 YYDKDF (reference sequence). V was clipped by 1 base and J by 7 bases, with 11 bases between them. This CDR3 is 14 amino acids long. The DNA of the CDR3 is TGTGCCACCAGCAGAGCTGGGGACGAACAGCCCCAGCATTTT. Translation gives CATSRAGDEQPQHF.

This clonotype turned up a few times. V is TRBV30 and J is TRBJ2-7; D remains unclear. V lost 0 bases, J lost 6 bases, and 9 bases lay in between. The CDR3 runs to 12 residues. The V gene's germline CDR1 is GTSNPN and CDR2 SVGIG (reference sequence). This CDR3 is CAWSVETLEQYF. The CDR3, as DNA: TGTGCCTGGAGTGTAGAAACCCTCGAGCAGTACTTC.

This clonotype was counted at least ten times. The V gene is TRBV7-2, the J gene TRBJ2-4; 8 positions agree with TRBD2. The trim removed 5 bases at V and 3 bases at J, leaving 6 bases unmatched. Germline loops: CDR1 SGHTA, CDR2 FQGNSA. This CDR3 has 15 residues. CDR3 residues: CASSTGGLDKNIQYF. In nucleotides, the CDR3 is TGTGCCAGCAGCACGGGAGGGCTAGACAAAAACATTCAGTACTTC.

The chain employs TRBV28 and TRBJ1-2; D is uncertain. Trimming pared 3 bases from V and 7 bases from J, leaving 9 bases between. Germline V lookup: CDR1 MDHEN, CDR2 SYDVKM. The CDR3 length is 12 residues. The CDR3 sequence: CASSFLVGGYTF. CDR3 coding DNA: TGTGCCAGCAGTTTTCTGGTGGGTGGCTACACCTTC.

The V gene is TRBV5-1, the J gene TRBJ2-2; the match to TRBD1 covers 7 bases. V lost 6 bases, J lost 1 base, and 6 bases stayed unmatched. Looked up from germline, CDR1 is SGHRS and CDR2 is YFSETQ. The length of the CDR3 is 15 residues. The CDR3 spells CASILGTVNTGELFF. CDR3 DNA sequence: TGCGCCAGCATACTCGGGACAGTGAACACCGGGGAGCTGTTTTTT.

This clonotype was observed a few times. The rearrangement joins TRBV7-9 to TRBJ2-3; 14 nucleotides align to TRBD2. Germline-derived CDR1 and CDR2 are SEHNR and FQNEAQ (reference sequence). The V and J ends lost 1 base and 5 bases, in that order; junction bases with no gene match: 2. CDR3 length: 16 amino acids. In DNA, the CDR3 is TGTGCCAGCAGCTTAGGCGGACTAGCGGGAGGAGATACGCAGTATTTT. It encodes CASSLGGLAGGDTQYF.

The V gene is TRBV2, the J gene TRBJ1-2; TRBD1 aligns across 9 bases. The CDR3 extends over 15 amino acids. V was pared by 4 bases and J by 3 bases, with 6 bases of the junction left unmatched. The V gene's germline CDR1 is SNHLY and CDR2 FYNNEI. CDR3 nucleotide sequence: TGTGCCAGCAGTGCGGACAGGGGCCGAGACTATGGCTACACCTTC. The encoded protein is CASSADRGRDYGYTF.

This clonotype has ten or more counts. This chain uses TRBV19 with TRBJ1-1, with unresolved D. Germline CDR1 and CDR2: LNHDA and SQIVND (reference sequence). V gave up 5 bases and J gave up 5 bases, with 12 bases separating them. This CDR3 contains 13 residues. This CDR3 is CASSPEYGTEAFF. The CDR3 DNA reads as TGTGCCAGTAGTCCAGAATACGGGACTGAAGCTTTCTTT. The whole variable domain, remainder taken from reference TRBV19 and TRBJ1-1, is DGGITQSPKYLFRKEGQNVTLSCEQNLNHDAMYWYRQDPGQGLRLIYYSQIVNDFQKGDIAEGYSVSREKKESFPLTVTSAQKNPTAFYLCASSPEYGTEAFFGQGTRLTVV.

In this sample, this clonotype turned up a few times. The chain couples TRBV5-1 to TRBJ2-2, with D perhaps matching TRBD1 (5 bases). Germline assignment: CDR1 SGHRS and CDR2 YFSETQ. Trimming took off 4 bases at V and 1 base at J, with 17 bases between the two ends. This CDR3 is built from 17 residues. The CDR3 spells CASSRARGAKNTGELFF. The CDR3 nucleotides are TGCGCCAGCAGCCGGGCTCGTGGGGCGAAGAACACCGGGGAGCTGTTTTTT.

In this sample, this clonotype turned up many times. The chain carries TRBV7-2 and TRBJ2-1; 11 bases fit TRBD1. Germline CDR1 and CDR2: SGHTA and FQGNSA. The CDR3 spans 16 residues. Trimming at V came to 5 bases and at J to 4 bases, leaving 7 bases not matched to a gene. The CDR3 region has the DNA TGTGCCAGCAGCCCCTCCGGGACAGGGGGGTACAATGAGCAGTTCTTC. Encoded protein: CASSPSGTGGYNEQFF.

This clonotype was seen a few times. The chain combines TRBV9 with TRBJ2-1; D perhaps matches TRBD2 (6 bases). This CDR3 region has 16 residues. Germline V gene data show CDR1 as SGDLS and CDR2 as YYNGEE. Trimming took 0 bases from V and 6 from J, leaving 16 bases between them. The CDR3 loop reads CASSVAPLALRNEQFF. As DNA, the CDR3 is TGTGCCAGCAGCGTAGCTCCCCTAGCGCTACGCAATGAGCAGTTCTTC.

This clonotype was found many times. The chain combines TRBV7-3 with TRBJ1-1; tentatively, D is TRBD1 (5 bases). The CDR3 covers 14 residues. Germline V gene lookup returns CDR1 SGHTA and CDR2 FQGTGA. V dropped 5 bases and J dropped 2 bases, with 12 bases sitting between them. CDR3 DNA: TGTGCCAGCAGCCGGGACGGAACCAACACTGAAGCTTTCTTT. Translated: CASSRDGTNTEAFF.

This chain connects TRBV20-1 to TRBJ2-1; D ambiguous. CDR1 DFQATT and CDR2 SNEGSKA come from the germline V gene (reference sequence). There are 9 residues in the CDR3. V was trimmed by 3 bases and J by 7 bases, leaving 1 base between them. The CDR3 reads CSASNEQFF. The CDR3 DNA reads as TGCAGTGCTAGTAATGAGCAGTTCTTC.

This clonotype came up a few times. The rearrangement joins TRBV30 to TRBJ2-2; possibly TRBD2 for D (6 bases). This CDR3 has 14 amino acids. The germline gives CDR1 GTSNPN, CDR2 SVGIG (reference sequence). V lost 4 bases and J lost 3, with 12 bases in between. The CDR3 loop is CAWKTGEDTGELFF. The CDR3 DNA reads as TGTGCCTGGAAGACGGGAGAGGACACCGGGGAGCTGTTTTTT.

This chain joins TRBV7-8 and TRBJ1-5; D is undetermined. Trimming removed 0 bases at V and 1 base at J, with 7 bases between. The V gene's germline CDR1 is SGHVS and CDR2 FQNEAQ. CDR3 length equals 15 residues. As DNA, the CDR3 is TGTGCCAGCAGCTTAGCGTCGTTAAGCAATCAGCCCCAGCATTTT. This gives the protein CASSLASLSNQPQHF.

J is TRBJ2-6 and V is TRBV28; D is unclear. V lost 6 bases to trimming and J lost 3 bases, with 6 bases between them. Germline loops: CDR1 MDHEN, CDR2 SYDVKM. The CDR3 contains 13 residues. The CDR3 nucleotides are TGTGCCAGCAGCCGCCGTGGGGCCAACGTCCTGACTTTC. As protein: CASSRRGANVLTF.

This clonotype was observed many times. CDR3 residues: CASSDRDVPYEQYF. DNA of the CDR3: TGTGCCAGCAGTGACAGGGACGTTCCCTACGAGCAGTACTTC. The chain carries TRBV2 and TRBJ2-7, with D possibly being TRBD1 or TRBD2 (5 bases each). Germline CDR1 is SNHLY and CDR2 is FYNNEI. Trimming cost V 3 bases and J 2 bases, with 11 bases left between them. The CDR3 is 14 amino acids.